This T cell receptor (beta chain) was obtained from a study of shared clonotypes between healthy human individuals. Whole-study results and caveats: Few donors restricted represented genetic and exposure-history diversity.

The V and J ends lost 4 bases and 0 bases respectively, with 12 bases between them. Germline V lookup: CDR1 SGHRS, CDR2 YFSETQ. The CDR3 runs to 15 residues. Only in-frame clones appear in the TCRdb table, and some are missing; sequencing was by immunoSEQ multiplex PCR. The sample lists roughly 700,000 clones; 90% were seen once. As for this clone: The antigen is unknown.

The clonotype comes from a man younger than 35 in good health. Some clones in this sample may be carry-over from other donors' samples. Sample: memory CD8+ T cells from PBMCs. The subset: CD45RO+ cells pooled with CCR7-negative TemRA cells. The chain links TRBV5-1 to TRBJ2-3; D is unresolved. The CDR3 is CASSPWSDSTDTQYF. DNA of the CDR3: TGCGCCAGCAGCCCGTGGAGCGATAGCACAGATACGCAGTATTTT. Drawing the rest from reference TRBV5-1 and TRBJ2-3, the complete variable domain is KAGVTQTPRYLIKTRGQQVTLSCSPISGHRSVSWYQQTPGQGLQFLFEYFSETQRNKGNFPGRFSGRQFSNSRSEMNVSTLELGDSALYLCASSPWSDSTDTQYFGPGTRLTVL.